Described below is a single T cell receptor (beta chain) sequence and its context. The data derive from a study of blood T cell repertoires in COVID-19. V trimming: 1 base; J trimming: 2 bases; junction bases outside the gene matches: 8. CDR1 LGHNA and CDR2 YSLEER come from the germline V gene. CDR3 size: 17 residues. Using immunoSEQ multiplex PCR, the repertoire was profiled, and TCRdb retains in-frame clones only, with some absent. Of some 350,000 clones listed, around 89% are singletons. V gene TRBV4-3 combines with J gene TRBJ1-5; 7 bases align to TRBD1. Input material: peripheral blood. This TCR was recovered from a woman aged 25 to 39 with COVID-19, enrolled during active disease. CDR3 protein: CASSQGLGDRGNQPQHF. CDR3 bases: TGCGCCAGCAGCCAAGGATTAGGCGACAGGGGCAATCAGCCCCAGCATTTT.